Listed below are T cell receptor beta chains from one sample, sequenced in a study of neoadjuvant anti-PD-1 for oral cavity cancer. The assay was immunoSEQ multiplex PCR, and TCRdb's table has in-frame clones only and misses some. The table lists more than 12,000 clones, about two thirds of them singletons. Sequencing used PBMCs, obtained before nivolumab (anti-PD-1) treatment. The origin of the receptors is a person aged 40 to 85 with oral cavity squamous cell carcinoma. The CDR3 runs from the conserved cysteine through the conserved F or W. A D gene is named only where the DNA matches it firmly. Some rows have no size entry. The others give once, few or many, or a class for an expanded clone.

j_gene: TRBJ1-1; v_gene: TRBV6-1; len: 12; abundance: -; d_gene: -; CDR3nt: TGTGCCAGCAGTGGCCAGGGCGGTGAAGCTTTCTTT; CDR3aa: CASSGQGGEAFF
j_gene: TRBJ2-5; v_gene: TRBV9; len: 16; abundance: -; d_gene: -; CDR3nt: TGTGCCAGCAGCGTAGGGGGGTGGGCAGCCCGAGAGACCCAGTACTTC; CDR3aa: CASSVGGWAARETQYF
j_gene: TRBJ2-3; v_gene: TRBV7-9; len: 16; abundance: -; d_gene: -; CDR3nt: TGTGCCAGCAGAAAATCTCGGCGAGCGACGTCGGATACGCAGTATTTT; CDR3aa: CASRKSRRATSDTQYF
j_gene: TRBJ1-6; v_gene: TRBV18; len: 16; abundance: few; d_gene: -; CDR3nt: TGTGCCAGCTCATTGGGGCTGGACGGAGGGGGATCACCCCTCCACTTT; CDR3aa: CASSLGLDGGGSPLHF
j_gene: TRBJ2-7; v_gene: TRBV9; len: 15; abundance: few; d_gene: TRBD2; CDR3nt: TGTGCCAGCAGCGCGGGACTAGCGGAGACCTACGAGCAGTACTTC; CDR3aa: CASSAGLAETYEQYF
j_gene: TRBJ2-6; v_gene: TRBV6-1; len: 15; abundance: few; d_gene: -; CDR3nt: TGTGCCAGCAGTGACGACGTCTCTGGGGCCAACGTCCTGACTTTC; CDR3aa: CASSDDVSGANVLTF
j_gene: TRBJ1-3; v_gene: TRBV30; len: 15; abundance: once; d_gene: -; CDR3nt: TGTGCCTGGAGTGATCCGATCCTAACGGGAAACACCATATATTTT; CDR3aa: CAWSDPILTGNTIYF
j_gene: TRBJ1-5; v_gene: TRBV9; len: 15; abundance: -; d_gene: -; CDR3nt: TGTGCCAGCAGCGTAAACGGGGGGCTGGGTCAGCCCCAGCATTTT; CDR3aa: CASSVNGGLGQPQHF
j_gene: TRBJ1-1; v_gene: TRBV6-5; len: 13; abundance: -; d_gene: TRBD1; CDR3nt: TGTGCCAGCAATATCGACAGGGGTTTTGAAGCTTTCTTT; CDR3aa: CASNIDRGFEAFF
j_gene: TRBJ2-7; v_gene: TRBV5-1; len: 14; abundance: once; d_gene: -; CDR3nt: TGCGCCAGCAGCTTGGTTGGTAGCTCCTACGAGCAGTACTTC; CDR3aa: CASSLVGSSYEQYF
j_gene: TRBJ2-7; v_gene: TRBV5-1; len: 14; abundance: few; d_gene: -; CDR3nt: TGCGCCAGCAGCTTGGTGGGGACGGGCGACGAGCAGTACTTC; CDR3aa: CASSLVGTGDEQYF
j_gene: TRBJ1-6; v_gene: TRBV5-6; len: 15; abundance: -; d_gene: TRBD1; CDR3nt: TGTGCCAGCAGCACGGGACAGGGGTCGAATTCACCCCTCCACTTT; CDR3aa: CASSTGQGSNSPLHF
j_gene: TRBJ1-3; v_gene: TRBV6-6; len: 14; abundance: -; d_gene: TRBD1; CDR3nt: TGTGCCAGCAGGGACAGGGAAGTAAGGAACACCATATATTTT; CDR3aa: CASRDREVRNTIYF
j_gene: TRBJ2-2; v_gene: TRBV7-3; len: 15; abundance: -; d_gene: TRBD2; CDR3nt: TGTGCCAGTCATCGCGGGAGGGCTGACACCGGGGAGCTGTTTTTT; CDR3aa: CASHRGRADTGELFF
j_gene: TRBJ1-5; v_gene: TRBV6-6; len: 15; abundance: -; d_gene: -; CDR3nt: TGTGCCAGCAGCTCCCCTCATACTAGTGACCAAGCCCAGCATTTT; CDR3aa: CASSSPHTSDQAQHF
j_gene: TRBJ1-6; v_gene: TRBV18; len: 14; abundance: few; d_gene: -; CDR3nt: TGTGCCAGCTCACCGGGACAAGTAGAATCACCCCTCCACTTT; CDR3aa: CASSPGQVESPLHF
j_gene: TRBJ1-5; v_gene: TRBV13; len: 17; abundance: -; d_gene: -; CDR3nt: TGTGCCAGCAGCTTAGGCCGACCGGGGGAGGGCAATCAGCCCCAGCATTTT; CDR3aa: CASSLGRPGEGNQPQHF
j_gene: TRBJ1-1; v_gene: TRBV6-1; len: 13; abundance: few; d_gene: -; CDR3nt: TGTGCCAGCAGTCATAAACCGGACAGTGAAGCTTTCTTT; CDR3aa: CASSHKPDSEAFF
j_gene: TRBJ2-1; v_gene: TRBV6-1; len: 17; abundance: -; d_gene: TRBD2; CDR3nt: TGTGCCAGCAGTGAATCGGGCGGGGGGGCCCAATCCAATGAGCAGTTCTTC; CDR3aa: CASSESGGGAQSNEQFF
j_gene: TRBJ2-1; v_gene: TRBV19; len: 12; abundance: -; d_gene: -; CDR3nt: TGTGCCAGTAGATCAGAGGGGAATGAGCAGTTCTTC; CDR3aa: CASRSEGNEQFF
j_gene: TRBJ1-1; v_gene: TRBV30; len: 13; abundance: -; d_gene: -; CDR3nt: TGTGCCTGGAGAATGGAGGGACACACTGAAGCTTTCTTT; CDR3aa: CAWRMEGHTEAFF
j_gene: TRBJ2-3; v_gene: TRBV27; len: 14; abundance: -; d_gene: TRBD2; CDR3nt: TGTGCCAGCAGGAGACTAGCGGGAGAGGGTACGCAGTATTTT; CDR3aa: CASRRLAGEGTQYF
j_gene: TRBJ2-7; v_gene: TRBV7-5; len: 15; abundance: -; d_gene: -; CDR3nt: TGTGTCAGAAGCTTAAAACGTGTTCGGTCCTACGAGCAGTACTTC; CDR3aa: CVRSLKRVRSYEQYF
j_gene: TRBJ1-1; v_gene: TRBV5-1; len: 16; abundance: -; d_gene: -; CDR3nt: TGCGCCAGCAGCCCCAAGGTCGGACAGATGAACACTGAAGCTTTCTTT; CDR3aa: CASSPKVGQMNTEAFF
j_gene: TRBJ2-1; v_gene: TRBV19; len: 13; abundance: few; d_gene: -; CDR3nt: TGTGCCAGTAGTATCCGGAGTTGGAATGAGCAGTTCTTC; CDR3aa: CASSIRSWNEQFF
j_gene: TRBJ1-5; v_gene: TRBV6-1; len: 17; abundance: -; d_gene: TRBD1; CDR3nt: TGTGCCAGCAGTGAGGGACCGGGACAGGTTGCGAATCAGCCCCAGCATTTT; CDR3aa: CASSEGPGQVANQPQHF
j_gene: TRBJ2-1; v_gene: TRBV9; len: 15; abundance: -; d_gene: -; CDR3nt: TGTGCCAGCAGCGTAGGACGGAGCTCCTACAATGAGCAGTTCTTC; CDR3aa: CASSVGRSSYNEQFF
j_gene: TRBJ2-7; v_gene: TRBV19; len: 19; abundance: -; d_gene: TRBD2; CDR3nt: TGTGCCAGTAGCCCCAGGACAGACCGCGTTAGCGGGGGTCTCGACGAGCAGTACTTC; CDR3aa: CASSPRTDRVSGGLDEQYF
j_gene: TRBJ1-5; v_gene: TRBV6-1; len: 15; abundance: few; d_gene: -; CDR3nt: TGTGCCAGCACCCAGTGGGGGGTGGGCAATCAGCCCCAGCATTTT; CDR3aa: CASTQWGVGNQPQHF
j_gene: TRBJ2-1; v_gene: TRBV29-1; len: 14; abundance: few; d_gene: -; CDR3nt: TGCAGCGTTGACCGTAGCTGGGTGAACAATGAGCAGTTCTTC; CDR3aa: CSVDRSWVNNEQFF
j_gene: TRBJ2-2; v_gene: TRBV6-1; len: 16; abundance: once; d_gene: -; CDR3nt: TGTGCCAGCAGTGTGGTACCGGGACTCAAGACCGGGGAGCTGTTTTTT; CDR3aa: CASSVVPGLKTGELFF
j_gene: TRBJ1-4; v_gene: TRBV18; len: 15; abundance: -; d_gene: -; CDR3nt: TGTGCCAGCTCGGTAGGAGGGACAACTAATGAAAAACTGTTTTTT; CDR3aa: CASSVGGTTNEKLFF
j_gene: TRBJ1-2; v_gene: TRBV28; len: 14; abundance: -; d_gene: TRBD1; CDR3nt: TGTGCCAGCACCATGGGACAGGGGAGAAGTGGCTACACCTTC; CDR3aa: CASTMGQGRSGYTF
j_gene: TRBJ2-1; v_gene: TRBV11-2; len: 15; abundance: -; d_gene: TRBD2; CDR3nt: TGTGCCAGCAGCTTGCCCGGACTGACCGGGAGGGAGCAGTTCTTC; CDR3aa: CASSLPGLTGREQFF
j_gene: TRBJ2-6; v_gene: TRBV2; len: 18; abundance: -; d_gene: -; CDR3nt: TGTGCCAGCAGTGAGGGGACAGGACTAGCCTCTGGGGCCAACGTCCTGACTTTC; CDR3aa: CASSEGTGLASGANVLTF
j_gene: TRBJ2-1; v_gene: TRBV11-2; len: 15; abundance: -; d_gene: TRBD2; CDR3nt: TGTGCCAGCAGCTTAGAGAGCGGGAGTAGAAATGAGCAGTTCTTC; CDR3aa: CASSLESGSRNEQFF
j_gene: TRBJ2-5; v_gene: TRBV2; len: 15; abundance: -; d_gene: TRBD1; CDR3nt: TGTGCCAGCAGCCCACCCCCGGGACAGAAAGAGACCCAGTACTTC; CDR3aa: CASSPPPGQKETQYF
j_gene: TRBJ2-3; v_gene: TRBV19; len: 12; abundance: -; d_gene: TRBD1; CDR3nt: TGTGCCAGTAGTAAGGGGGCAAGGGGGCAGTATTTT; CDR3aa: CASSKGARGQYF
j_gene: TRBJ1-2; v_gene: TRBV6-1; len: 14; abundance: -; d_gene: TRBD1; CDR3nt: TGTGCCAGCATGGGGCAGGGGGCTTTCTATGGCTACACCTTC; CDR3aa: CASMGQGAFYGYTF
j_gene: TRBJ2-2; v_gene: TRBV28; len: 12; abundance: -; d_gene: -; CDR3nt: TGTGCCAGCAGTGTGAGCTCCGGGGAGCTGTTTTTT; CDR3aa: CASSVSSGELFF
j_gene: TRBJ1-5; v_gene: TRBV29-1; len: 14; abundance: -; d_gene: -; CDR3nt: TGCAGCGTCGGTACAGGGATACTAAGCCAGCCCCAGCATTTT; CDR3aa: CSVGTGILSQPQHF
j_gene: TRBJ2-2; v_gene: TRBV11-2; len: 15; abundance: -; d_gene: -; CDR3nt: TGTGCCAGCAGCGCGGGACAGACGAACACCGGGGAGCTGTTTTTT; CDR3aa: CASSAGQTNTGELFF
j_gene: TRBJ2-3; v_gene: TRBV10-3; len: 15; abundance: once; d_gene: TRBD1; CDR3nt: TGTGCCATCAGTGCTGACAGGGCCAGCACAGATACGCAGTATTTT; CDR3aa: CAISADRASTDTQYF
j_gene: TRBJ1-5; v_gene: TRBV9; len: 16; abundance: -; d_gene: -; CDR3nt: TGTGCCAGCAGCCCCGGGGGGGGGCGGAATAATCAGCCCCAGCATTTT; CDR3aa: CASSPGGGRNNQPQHF